The 21 T cell receptor beta chains presented below share a single source sample, sequenced in a study of shared clonotypes between healthy human individuals. This table comes from immunoSEQ multiplex PCR, and its TCRdb copy is limited to in-frame clones, with some not included. The sample records about 1 million clones, roughly 75% being singletons. Source material: memory CD4+ T cells sorted from blood. Indicated subset: CD45RA-negative fraction. These receptors were obtained from a man aged 18 to 29 in good health.

The rearrangement links TRBV5-6 to TRBJ2-2; TRBD1 matches at 7 bases. Germline trimming cut 2 bases from V and 4 bases from J; bases unmatched to any gene: 5. CDR3 length: 15 residues. In germline, CDR1 is SGHDT, CDR2 YYEEEE. Here the CDR3 reads CASSFDRVSTGELFF. CDR3 nucleotide sequence: TGTGCCAGCAGCTTCGACAGGGTGAGCACCGGGGAGCTGTTTTTT.

Points on this clone: The sample carries other DNA sequences with the same CDR3. The chain has TRBV7-2 and TRBJ2-5; possibly TRBD1 or TRBD2 for D (5 bases each). The CDR3 extends over 14 amino acids. Germline V gene sequence: CDR1 SGHTA, CDR2 FQGNSA. The V and J ends lost 1 base and 4 bases respectively, with 10 bases between them. The CDR3 sequence is CASSLGGQGETQYF. The CDR3 DNA sequence: TGTGCCAGCAGCTTAGGAGGGCAGGGAGAGACCCAGTACTTC.

The chain recombines TRBV30 with TRBJ2-5; tentative D call: TRBD2 (5 bases). Germline V gives CDR1 GTSNPN, CDR2 SVGIG (reference sequence). The CDR3 is 13 amino acids. V lost 3 bases and J 5 bases, leaving 13 bases between the germline ends. The CDR3 coding sequence is TGTGCCTGGAGCGAGGGTGGGAAGGAGACCCAGTACTTC. The encoded protein is CAWSEGGKETQYF.

V usage is TRBV5-1 and J usage is TRBJ2-2; 7 nucleotides line up with TRBD1. There are 16 residues in the CDR3. Germline CDR1 and CDR2: SGHRS and YFSETQ. Trimming took 1 base from V and 2 from J; bases not matched to a gene: 5. This CDR3 is CASSLRPGGNTGELFF. DNA for the CDR3: TGCGCCAGCAGCTTGAGGCCAGGGGGAAACACCGGGGAGCTGTTTTTT.

This rearrangement joins TRBV7-2 to TRBJ1-1; 10 bases agree with TRBD1. This CDR3 is built from 18 residues. In germline, CDR1 is SGHTA, CDR2 FQGNSA. The junction had 11 bases not matched to a gene; V was cut back by 4 bases and J by 0 bases. The CDR3, as DNA: TGTGCCAGCAGCTACCTCGGACAGGGGGGGATAATGAACACTGAAGCTTTCTTT. Amino acid sequence: CASSYLGQGGIMNTEAFF. Full variable domain (rest looked up from reference TRBV7-2 and TRBJ1-1): GAGVSQSPSNKVTEKGKDVELRCDPISGHTALYWYRQSLGQGLEFLIYFQGNSAPDKSGLPSDRFSAERTGGSVSTLTIQRTQQEDSAVYLCASSYLGQGGIMNTEAFFGQGTRLTVV.

The J gene is TRBJ2-4, the V gene TRBV5-1; the match to TRBD1 covers 7 bases. The CDR3 has 16 residues. CDR1 is SGHRS and CDR2 is YFSETQ in the germline V gene. V trimming: 4 bases; J trimming: 1 base; junction bases outside the gene matches: 8. CDR3 DNA: TGCGCCAGCAGCCCCAACACAGGGGTCGCCAAAAACATTCAGTACTTC. It encodes CASSPNTGVAKNIQYF. The full variable domain, completed using reference TRBV5-1 and TRBJ2-4, is KAGVTQTPRYLIKTRGQQVTLSCSPISGHRSVSWYQQTPGQGLQFLFEYFSETQRNKGNFPGRFSGRQFSNSRSEMNVSTLELGDSALYLCASSPNTGVAKNIQYFGAGTRLSVL.

The count of this clone is one. The chain employs TRBV6-5 and TRBJ2-5; D call uncertain. V gave up 2 bases and J gave up 3 bases, with 16 bases separating them. CDR3 length: 16 residues. Germline CDR1 MNHEY, CDR2 SVGAGI. CDR3: CASSYLKLDIKETQYF. DNA of the CDR3: TGTGCCAGCAGTTACCTAAAGCTCGACATTAAAGAGACCCAGTACTTC.

V is TRBV6-5 and J is TRBJ2-2, with 13 nucleotides matching TRBD2. With V trimmed by 3 bases and J by 4 bases, 2 bases remained unmatched. Germline assignment: CDR1 MNHEY and CDR2 SVGAGI. There are 16 residues in the CDR3. Here the CDR3 DNA reads TGTGCCAGCAGTTATCGACTAGCGGGGGGCACCGGGGAGCTGTTTTTT. This codes for CASSYRLAGGTGELFF.

This clone showed up just a few times. The V call is TRBV5-1, the J call TRBJ2-4; 12 nucleotides agree with TRBD1. V shed 4 bases and J 8 bases; nucleotides not matched to a gene: 7. The CDR3 loop spans 15 amino acids. The V gene's germline CDR1 is SGHRS and CDR2 YFSETQ. CDR3 bases: TGCGCCAGCAGCACAGGGACAGGGGGCTCAGACATTCAGTACTTC. The encoded protein is CASSTGTGGSDIQYF.

V usage is TRBV7-9 and J usage is TRBJ2-7; D remains ambiguous. CDR3 length: 14 residues. Trimming took 8 bases from V and 3 from J, leaving 17 bases between them. The germline CDR1 and CDR2 sequences are SEHNR and FQNEAQ (reference sequence). CDR3 in amino acids: CASEQGRSSYEQYF. The CDR3 DNA follows: TGTGCCAGCGAACAAGGCAGGTCTAGCTACGAGCAGTACTTC.

As to this clone: With a much larger clone just one base away, this may be a read error. Within the sample, other DNA sequences also encode this same CDR3. This chain links TRBV11-2 with TRBJ1-2; no reliable D call. Per the germline V gene, CDR1 is SGHAT and CDR2 is FQNNGV. V lost 0 bases and J 5 bases, leaving 4 bases between the germline ends. The CDR3 is 12 amino acids. CDR3 sequence (DNA): TGTGCCAGCAGCTTAGAAGGGTATGGCTACACCTTC. It is translated as CASSLEGYGYTF. Full variable domain (outside the CDR3, taken from reference TRBV11-2 and TRBJ1-2): EAGVAQSPRYKIIEKRQSVAFWCNPISGHATLYWYQQILGQGPKLLIQFQNNGVVDDSQLPKDRFSAERLKGVDSTLKIQPAKLEDSAVYLCASSLEGYGYTFGSGTRLTVV.

This rearrangement joins TRBV19 to TRBJ2-2, with 8 bases fitting TRBD1. The CDR3 runs 15 residues. The germline gives CDR1 LNHDA, CDR2 SQIVND (reference sequence). V gave up 5 bases and J gave up 6 bases; unmatched junction bases: 8. The CDR3 loop is CASSSGGGPPGELFF. The DNA of the CDR3 is TGTGCCAGTAGTTCAGGGGGCGGACCGCCCGGGGAGCTGTTTTTT. The variable domain in full, completed from reference TRBV19 and TRBJ2-2, reads DGGITQSPKYLFRKEGQNVTLSCEQNLNHDAMYWYRQDPGQGLRLIYYSQIVNDFQKGDIAEGYSVSREKKESFPLTVTSAQKNPTAFYLCASSSGGGPPGELFFGEGSRLTVL.

The chain combines TRBV5-4 with TRBJ2-3; 13 positions agree with TRBD2. The germline CDR1 and CDR2 sequences are SGHNT and YYREEE (reference sequence). V dropped 3 bases and J dropped 0; count of bases not matched to a gene: 10. The CDR3 length is 19 residues. This chain's CDR3 is CASSSGGLAGTVSTDTQYF. DNA of the CDR3: TGTGCCAGCAGCTCTGGGGGACTAGCGGGGACCGTTAGCACAGATACGCAGTATTTT.

This clone was counted a single time. The chain joins TRBV28 to TRBJ2-7, with 7 bases fitting TRBD1. This CDR3 has 14 residues. In germline, CDR1 is MDHEN, CDR2 SYDVKM. V lost 1 base, J lost 4 bases, and 4 bases stayed unmatched. CDR3 amino acids: CASSLSQQGYEQYF. Written as DNA, the CDR3 is TGTGCCAGCAGTTTATCCCAACAGGGGTACGAGCAGTACTTC.

The chain carries TRBV13 and TRBJ2-2, with TRBD1 matching over 8 bases. The CDR3 contains 15 residues. From germline, CDR1 is PRHDT and CDR2 FYEKMQ (reference sequence). Trimming took 2 bases from V and 5 from J; bases not matched to a gene: 4. Here the CDR3 reads CASSLRQGRTGELFF. The CDR3 region has the DNA TGTGCCAGCAGCTTAAGACAGGGGAGAACCGGGGAGCTGTTTTTT.

The table lists this clone with a few counts. The chain joins TRBV6-1 to TRBJ2-2; D unresolved. Germline V gene lookup returns CDR1 MNHNS and CDR2 SASEGT. V dropped 11 bases and J dropped 4 bases, with 17 bases sitting between them. CDR3 length equals 14 residues. The CDR3 loop is CAYSRPAPTGELFF. DNA for the CDR3: TGTGCCTACTCCCGCCCTGCTCCCACCGGGGAGCTGTTTTTT.

The J gene is TRBJ2-7, the V gene TRBV19; D tentatively fits TRBD1 or TRBD2 (5 bases each). This CDR3 has 15 residues. The germline V gene has CDR1 LNHDA and CDR2 SQIVND (reference sequence). The V and J ends lost 7 bases and 3 bases respectively, with 19 bases between them. The CDR3 nucleotides read TGTGCCAGTACTCCCTCCCGGGACGGTATCTACGAGCAGTACTTC. It is translated as CASTPSRDGIYEQYF.

This clone has more than one count but fewer than ten. The chain couples TRBV10-1 to TRBJ1-5; D unresolved. Germline values: CDR1 WNHNN, CDR2 SYGVQD (reference sequence). V dropped 5 bases and J dropped 6 bases, with 5 bases sitting between them. CDR3 length: 11 residues. DNA of the CDR3: TGCGCCAGCAGTCGGAGTCAGCCCCAGCATTTT. Translated, it gives CASSRSQPQHF.

This clone was seen a few times. Additional DNA sequences in this sample encode the identical CDR3. V and J are TRBV7-9 and TRBJ2-2, with D unclear. This CDR3 comprises 12 residues. The ends were cut back, 4 bases at V and 4 bases at J, with 4 bases in the middle. The germline gives CDR1 SEHNR, CDR2 FQNEAQ (reference sequence). CDR3 sequence: CASSSSTGELFF. CDR3 nucleotide sequence: TGTGCCAGCAGCTCATCCACCGGGGAGCTGTTTTTT.

This chain links TRBV29-1 with TRBJ2-1; 10 bases map to TRBD2. This CDR3 contains 12 residues. J lost 5 bases, V lost 7 bases, and 2 bases had no gene match. Germline CDR1 SQVTM, CDR2 ANQGSEA. The chain's CDR3 is CSAGTSDNEQFF. The CDR3 nucleotides are TGCAGCGCCGGGACTAGCGACAATGAGCAGTTCTTC.

This rearrangement joins TRBV19 to TRBJ2-3; a weak D match, TRBD1 (6 bases). Germline V gene lookup returns CDR1 LNHDA and CDR2 SQIVND (reference sequence). The CDR3 has 15 amino acids. V was cut by 5 bases and J by 3 bases, with 15 bases left in between. CDR3 amino acids: CASSPGTLTTDTQYF. In DNA form, the CDR3 reads TGTGCCAGTAGTCCCGGGACACTCACAACAGATACGCAGTATTTT.